The clone carrying this T cell receptor (beta chain) was seen only a few times. The CDR3 length is 15 residues. Trimming removed 5 bases from V and 5 bases from J, with 16 bases in between. Germline V gene data show CDR1 as SGHVS and CDR2 as FQNEAQ. The table came from immunoSEQ multiplex PCR; TCRdb's copy has only in-frame clones and leaves some out. Found here are about 1.1 million clones, around 78% of them singletons; the top ten hold approximately 0.56%. The data were taken from a study of shared clonotypes between healthy human individuals. The chain carries TRBV7-8 and TRBJ1-5, with TRBD1 as a possible D gene (5 bases). Sequenced input: memory CD4+ T cells from PBMCs. Subset denoted: CD45RA-negative fraction. The clonotype was recovered from a man aged 18 to 30 in good health. Some clones in this sample may be carry-over from other donors' samples. For the CDR3, the DNA is TGTGCCAGCAGCCGAGAGCTGGGACCGGATCAGCCCCAGCATTTT. Its translation: CASSRELGPDQPQHF.